Sequencing of this T cell receptor beta chain was carried out in a study of blood T cell repertoires in COVID-19. This table comes from immunoSEQ multiplex PCR, and its TCRdb copy is limited to in-frame clones, with some not included. In the table there are around 400,000 clones, roughly four fifths of which are singletons. This clonotype was obtained from a woman aged 45 to 65 who had recovered from COVID-19. Sequencing input: PBMCs or T cells enriched from blood (not recorded which).

CDR3 sequence reads: CASSLVGTSSDTQYF. The CDR3 coding sequence is TGCGCCAGCAGCTTGGTAGGGACTAGCAGTGATACGCAGTATTTT. The chain carries TRBV5-1 and TRBJ2-3; 9 bases are a match to TRBD2. The CDR3 length is 15 residues. After removal of 0 bases from V and 6 bases from J, the junction contained 5 bases not matched to a gene. Germline CDR1 SGHRS, CDR2 YFSETQ.